What follows are 31 T cell receptor beta chains derived from one specimen sequenced in a study of blood T cell repertoires in COVID-19. Sequencing was performed with immunoSEQ multiplex PCR; in TCRdb, only in-frame clones are kept and a portion is missing. The sample holds tens of thousands of clones, around 80% seen once. Sequencing was performed on peripheral blood. The source is a woman aged 55-70 years with acute or convalescent COVID-19.

This chain uses TRBV3-1 (or the pseudogene TRBV3-2) with TRBJ2-4, with D possibly matching TRBD2 (6 bases). Trimming stripped 6 bases from V and 4 bases from J, with 13 bases between. In germline, CDR1 is LGHDT, CDR2 YNNKEL (reference sequence). This CDR3 is 14 amino acids long. CDR3 protein: CASSLGGPKNIQYF. In DNA form, the CDR3 reads TGTGCCAGCAGTTTGGGAGGCCCAAAAAACATTCAGTACTTC.

The V gene is TRBV6-5, the J gene TRBJ2-1; 7 nucleotides match TRBD2. CDR1 is MNHEY, CDR2 SVGAGI, per germline. V lost 11 bases, J lost 7 bases, and 11 bases stayed unmatched. CDR3 length: 13 amino acids. CDR3: CAVEAGSRNEQFF. The CDR3 bases are TGTGCCGTCGAAGCGGGGAGCCGGAATGAGCAGTTCTTC.

V and J are TRBV11-2 and TRBJ2-5; D may be TRBD2 (5 bases). V was trimmed by 1 base and J by 5 bases, leaving 5 bases between them. Looked up from germline, CDR1 is SGHAT and CDR2 is FQNNGV. There are 12 residues in the CDR3. The CDR3 nucleotides read TGTGCCAGCAGCTTAGTAGCGGAGACCCAGTACTTC. This gives the protein CASSLVAETQYF.

The rearrangement joins TRBV7-9 to TRBJ2-3; 8 positions match TRBD2. CDR1 is SEHNR, CDR2 FQNEAQ, per germline (reference sequence). The CDR3 is made up of 17 amino acids. J gave up 2 bases and V 4 bases, and 11 bases lay outside the gene matches. The CDR3 protein is CASSSWGVAGPTDTQYF. CDR3 coding DNA: TGTGCCAGCAGCTCGTGGGGGGTAGCGGGGCCCACAGATACGCAGTATTTT.

The chain couples TRBV25-1 to TRBJ2-5; D might be TRBD2 (5 bases). V was clipped by 6 bases and J by 5 bases, with 10 bases between them. Germline CDR1 MGHDK, CDR2 SYGVNS. CDR3 length: 12 residues. CDR3 nucleotide sequence: TGTGCCAGCAGCAGGCCGGGGGAGACCCAGTACTTC. Residues: CASSRPGETQYF. Using reference TRBV25-1 and TRBJ2-5 for the parts outside the CDR3, the full variable domain is EADIYQTPRYLVIGTGKKITLECSQTMGHDKMYWYQQDPGMELHLIHYSYGVNSTEKGDLSSESTVSRIRTEHFPLTLESARPSHTSQYLCASSRPGETQYFGPGTRLLVL.

The chain has TRBV5-5 and TRBJ2-1, with 11 bases lining up with TRBD2. From germline, CDR1 is SGHKS and CDR2 YYEKEE (reference sequence). J gave up 9 bases and V 2 bases, and 4 bases lay outside the gene matches. This CDR3 region has 14 residues. The CDR3 DNA reads as TGTGCCAGCAGCTTACCGGGACTAGCGGCTGAGCAGTTCTTC. It is translated as CASSLPGLAAEQFF.

The rearrangement uses TRBV4-1 and TRBJ1-5, with a possible D match to TRBD1 (5 bases). Between the trimmed V and J ends, which lost 0 bases and 7 bases, there was a span of 13 bases. This CDR3 is 15 amino acids long. The germline V gene has CDR1 MGHRA and CDR2 YSYEKL. The CDR3 sequence is CASSQDATVFQPQHF. The CDR3 DNA reads TGCGCCAGCAGCCAAGACGCGACAGTGTTCCAGCCCCAGCATTTT.

In DNA form, the CDR3 reads TGTGCCAGTACCCCCGGAGGATATGGCTACACCTTC. Residues: CASTPGGYGYTF. This chain joins TRBV19 and TRBJ1-2; D is undetermined. CDR3 size: 12 residues. Between the trimmed V and J ends, which lost 7 bases and 5 bases, there was a span of 11 bases. Germline values: CDR1 LNHDA, CDR2 SQIVND (reference sequence). The full variable domain, its missing parts supplied by reference TRBV19 and TRBJ1-2, is DGGITQSPKYLFRKEGQNVTLSCEQNLNHDAMYWYRQDPGQGLRLIYYSQIVNDFQKGDIAEGYSVSREKKESFPLTVTSAQKNPTAFYLCASTPGGYGYTFGSGTRLTVV.

CDR3 in amino acids: CASSTQAGLSTDTQYF. CDR3 bases: TGTGCCAGCAGCACCCAGGCGGGGTTGAGCACAGATACGCAGTATTTT. The chain couples TRBV6-2 or TRBV6-3 to TRBJ2-3, with a tentative D call TRBD2 (6 bases). In germline, CDR1 is MNHEY, CDR2 SVGEGT. Deletions cut 6 bases from V and 0 bases from J, with 16 bases between. There are 16 residues in the CDR3.

A word on this clone: The DNA is left out, because the CDR3 cannot be placed on it with certainty; the CDR3 is given as TCRdb lists it. The chain employs TRBV7-6 and TRBJ1-1. A total of 14 residues make up the CDR3, ends included. Germline V CDR1 and CDR2: SGHVS, FNYEAQ. CDR3 protein: CATVSGPGGTEAFF.

This chain links TRBV30 with TRBJ2-2, with D unresolved. Germline V gene data show CDR1 as GTSNPN and CDR2 as SVGIG (reference sequence). V was clipped by 0 bases and J by 4 bases, with 12 bases between them. This CDR3 has 15 residues. As DNA, the CDR3 is TGTGCCTGGAGTGTCGTTGAGACTTTCACCGGGGAGCTGTTTTTT. Protein sequence: CAWSVVETFTGELFF.

This chain connects TRBV5-1 to TRBJ2-7; TRBD1 might be the D (6 bases). The V end was cut by 4 bases, the J end by 4 bases, with 21 bases between. In germline, CDR1 is SGHRS, CDR2 YFSETQ. CDR3 length equals 16 residues. CDR3 DNA sequence: TGCGCCAGCAGCGTAAACAGGGTGGCCCTTAATTACGAGCAGTACTTC. This encodes CASSVNRVALNYEQYF.

The V and J genes are TRBV5-1 and TRBJ1-1, with no clear D. Between the trimmed V and J ends, which lost 4 bases and 3 bases, there was a span of 10 bases. Germline V gene data show CDR1 as SGHRS and CDR2 as YFSETQ. The CDR3 has 13 residues. CDR3 nucleotide sequence: TGCGCCAGCAGCCCCTATATAGACACTGAAGCTTTCTTT. Protein sequence: CASSPYIDTEAFF.

This chain connects TRBV2 to TRBJ2-6, with D perhaps TRBD1 (6 bases). Trimming removed 6 bases from V and 3 bases from J, with 9 bases in between. The CDR3 runs to 14 residues. Germline-derived CDR1 and CDR2 are SNHLY and FYNNEI. This CDR3 reads CASRQGSGANVLTF. In DNA, the CDR3 is TGTGCCAGCAGGCAGGGGAGTGGGGCCAACGTCCTGACTTTC.

This clone was picked up a small number of times. This sequence joins TRBV19 and TRBJ1-1; the D gene is possibly TRBD1 (5 bases). Trimming removed 7 bases at V and 3 bases at J, with 15 bases between. CDR3 size: 14 residues. From germline, CDR1 is LNHDA and CDR2 SQIVND (reference sequence). The CDR3 here is CASKAPGSDTEAFF. The CDR3 coding sequence is TGTGCCAGTAAAGCTCCAGGGTCGGACACTGAAGCTTTCTTT.

A few counts support this clone. This rearrangement joins TRBV27 to TRBJ2-7; the D gene is possibly TRBD1 (5 bases). Germline V gives CDR1 MNHEY, CDR2 SMNVEV (reference sequence). CDR3 length: 13 residues. Trimming removed 6 bases at V and 2 bases at J, with 11 bases between. The CDR3 here is CASRFRATYEQYF. The CDR3 nucleotides are TGTGCCAGCAGGTTCAGGGCGACCTACGAGCAGTACTTC.

V is TRBV29-1 and J is TRBJ1-5; 11 positions match TRBD1. CDR3 length: 13 residues. Germline assignment: CDR1 SQVTM and CDR2 ANQGSEA. CDR3 amino acids: CAVDRGHNQPQHF. The DNA of the CDR3 is TGCGCTGTGGACAGGGGGCACAATCAGCCCCAGCATTTT.

The chain couples TRBV14 to TRBJ2-7; 8 positions match TRBD1. The trim removed 3 bases at V and 6 bases at J, leaving 13 bases unmatched. Germline V gene sequence: CDR1 SGHDN, CDR2 FVKESK. The CDR3 loop spans 16 amino acids. The CDR3 loop reads CASSQITPGQVTEQYF. The CDR3 DNA is TGTGCCAGCAGCCAGATCACTCCGGGACAGGTCACCGAGCAGTACTTC.

The chain employs TRBV6-1 and TRBJ1-1; D unclear. The CDR3 runs to 13 residues. Germline V CDR1 and CDR2: MNHNS, SASEGT. Trimming took off 1 base at V and 4 bases at J, with 7 bases between the two ends. As DNA, the CDR3 is TGTGCCAGCAGTGAAGGGCGGGGCACTGAAGCTTTCTTT. This gives the protein CASSEGRGTEAFF.

The chain is built from TRBV7-2 and TRBJ2-7; D is unclear. Trimming shortened V by 6 bases and J by 2 bases, and 14 bases separated the two germline ends. The CDR3 consists of 14 residues. The germline V gene has CDR1 SGHTA and CDR2 FQGNSA. CDR3 DNA: TGTGCCAGCAGACAAAGTGCATCAACCTACGAGCAGTACTTC. Its translation is CASRQSASTYEQYF.

The chain joins TRBV7-2 to TRBJ2-5, with a possible D match to TRBD2 (5 bases). The length of the CDR3 is 14 residues. The germline V gene encodes CDR1 SGHTA and CDR2 FQGNSA. V lost 1 base to trimming and J lost 5 bases, with 11 bases between them. The CDR3 DNA follows: TGTGCCAGCAGCTTAGTGGTGGGGAGCGAGACCCAGTACTTC. Amino acids: CASSLVVGSETQYF.

Here the CDR3 DNA reads TGTGCCAGCGGCGGGGGGCACGAGACCCAGTACTTC. Its translation is CASGGGHETQYF. V and J are TRBV21-1 and TRBJ2-5; the D segment call TRBD2 is taken from the table without a DNA check. TRBV21-1 is shown as a pseudogene. The CDR3 totals 12 residues.

V gene TRBV18 combines with J gene TRBJ2-1; D perhaps matches TRBD1 (5 bases). CDR1 and CDR2 from the germline V gene are KGHSH and LQKENI. V lost 6 bases, J lost 5 bases, and 14 bases lay in between. The CDR3 is made up of 14 amino acids. CDR3: CASSQDIRNNEQFF. CDR3 nucleotides: TGTGCCAGCTCGCAGGACATACGAAACAATGAGCAGTTCTTC. Variable domain in full (rest from reference TRBV18 and TRBJ2-1): NAGVMQNPRHLVRRRGQEARLRCSPMKGHSHVYWYRQLPEEGLKFMVYLQKENIIDESGMPKERFSAEFPKEGPSILRIQQVVRGDSAAYFCASSQDIRNNEQFFGPGTRLTVL.

CDR3 DNA: TGTGCCTGGAGCCGGGGGGATGATGTTTCACCCCTCCACTTT. This codes for CAWSRGDDVSPLHF. The rearrangement joins TRBV30 to TRBJ1-6; D is possibly TRBD1 (5 bases). The CDR3 sequence is 14 residues long. CDR1 is GTSNPN and CDR2 is SVGIG in the germline V gene (reference sequence). The ends were cut back, 3 bases at V and 9 bases at J, with 15 bases in the middle.

The chain links TRBV11-1 to TRBJ1-2; a possible D gene is TRBD1 (6 bases). V was shortened by 1 base and J by 7 bases, with 13 bases between the two germline ends. The CDR3 sequence is 14 residues long. Germline values: CDR1 SGHAT, CDR2 FQDESV (reference sequence). The CDR3 coding sequence is TGTGCCAGCAGCTTAGGCCTGAGGGGGGGTGGCTACACCTTC. It encodes CASSLGLRGGGYTF. The full variable domain, completed using reference TRBV11-1 and TRBJ1-2, is EAEVAQSPRYKITEKSQAVAFWCDPISGHATLYWYRQILGQGPELLVQFQDESVVDDSQLPKDRFSAERLKGVDSTLKIQPAELGDSAMYLCASSLGLRGGGYTFGSGTRLTVV.

V usage is TRBV6-5 and J usage is TRBJ1-4; 7 bases match TRBD1. Trimming at V came to 7 bases and at J to 8 bases, leaving 10 bases not matched to a gene. This CDR3 spans 14 amino acids. Germline loops: CDR1 MNHEY, CDR2 SVGAGI. CDR3 region: CASKQGLGEEKLFF. Here the CDR3 DNA reads TGTGCCAGCAAACAGGGGCTAGGGGAGGAAAAACTGTTTTTT.

The V and J genes are TRBV7-8 and TRBJ1-1; a possible D gene is TRBD1 (6 bases). Germline-derived CDR1 and CDR2 are SGHVS and FQNEAQ. Trimming cost V 5 bases and J 0 bases, with 13 bases left between them. The CDR3 is 15 residues long. DNA of the CDR3: TGTGCCAGCAGCCTAGACTGGGGGCTGAACACTGAAGCTTTCTTT. Translating it yields CASSLDWGLNTEAFF.

This clone was seen a single time. This chain links TRBV27 with TRBJ1-2; D perhaps matches TRBD1 (6 bases). Per the germline V gene, CDR1 is MNHEY and CDR2 is SMNVEV (reference sequence). The CDR3 extends over 16 amino acids. V dropped 5 bases and J dropped 3 bases, with 19 bases sitting between them. CDR3 region: CASSPGGGEMDYGYTF. The CDR3 DNA reads as TGTGCCAGCAGTCCGGGTGGGGGCGAGATGGACTATGGCTACACCTTC.

V usage is TRBV10-2 and J usage is TRBJ2-1; D gene unclear. CDR3 length: 11 residues. The V end lost 0 bases, the J end lost 10 bases, and 4 bases lay between the germline ends. Germline assignment: CDR1 WSHSY and CDR2 SAAADI. CDR3 sequence reads: CASSESREQFF. The CDR3 coding sequence is TGCGCCAGCAGTGAGTCTAGAGAGCAGTTCTTC.

CDR3 region: CASSDLADETQYF. The CDR3 DNA is TGTGCCAGCAGCGACCTAGCTGATGAGACCCAGTACTTC. The chain couples TRBV9 to TRBJ2-5; maybe TRBD2 (5 bases). The ends were cut back, 3 bases at V and 5 bases at J, with 11 bases in the middle. Per the germline V gene, CDR1 is SGDLS and CDR2 is YYNGEE. This CDR3 comprises 13 residues.

CDR3 region: CASSGSGGSGNTIYF. In DNA, the CDR3 is TGTGCCAGCAGTGGGTCAGGGGGCTCTGGAAACACCATATATTTT. This sequence joins TRBV2 and TRBJ1-3; 7 positions agree with TRBD1. The CDR3 totals 15 residues. Trimming took 4 bases from V and 0 from J; bases not matched to a gene: 3. CDR1 and CDR2 (germline): SNHLY, FYNNEI.